These 12 T cell receptor beta chains share one sample of origin, sequenced in a study of monozygotic twins with inflammatory bowel disease. From the 5' RACE reads, TCRdb lists one entry per CDR3 protein and no DNA. Reported are 150,000 or so distinct CDR3 sequences; the ten largest clones contain about 8%. The sample taken for sequencing was blood. Receptors were obtained from a human donor with ulcerative colitis or Crohn's disease, or a healthy co-twin of an affected twin (not recorded which).

The genes are TRBV5-1 and TRBJ1-6; TCRdb lists TRBD1, though no DNA is available to test this call. The CDR3 contains 15 residues. Germline CDR1 SGHRS, CDR2 YFSETQ. The CDR3 is CASSLGLQGNSPLHF.

V usage is TRBV7-2 and J usage is TRBJ1-3; TCRdb gives TRBD1 as the D gene, but with no DNA this cannot be confirmed. The V gene's germline CDR1 is SGHTA and CDR2 FQGNSA. The CDR3 consists of 16 residues. CDR3 protein: CASSSGQADSGNTIYF.

This chain links TRBV2 with TRBJ2-1; TCRdb proposes TRBD2, but this gene call is untestable without DNA. Germline-derived CDR1 and CDR2 are SNHLY and FYNNEI. CDR3 length: 15 amino acids. CDR3 loop: CASSEEGLAGNEQFF.

The rearrangement links TRBV4-2 to TRBJ2-3; checking the TCRdb D call of TRBD1 is not possible without DNA. This CDR3 has 14 amino acids. Germline V lookup: CDR1 LGHNA, CDR2 YNFKEQ. The chain's CDR3 is CASSLSRGKDTQYF.

The J gene is TRBJ1-2, the V gene TRBV30; TCRdb returns TRBD1, unconfirmable since there is no DNA. The CDR3 sequence is 14 residues long. The V gene's germline CDR1 is GTSNPN and CDR2 SVGIG (reference sequence). The CDR3 sequence: CAWSPPRDNPSYTF.

The chain employs TRBV2 and TRBJ2-7; TCRdb's D call of TRBD2 is untestable without DNA. CDR3 length equals 15 residues. Germline loops: CDR1 SNHLY, CDR2 FYNNEI. CDR3 loop: CASMRLAGGMNEQYF.

The CDR3 spells CASSWTGVGYTF. The rearrangement links TRBV7-9 to TRBJ1-2; absent DNA, TCRdb's TRBD1 call cannot be checked. Germline V CDR1 and CDR2: SEHNR, FQNEAQ (reference sequence). The CDR3 loop spans 12 amino acids. The whole variable domain, remainder taken from reference TRBV7-9 and TRBJ1-2, is DTGVSQNPRHKITKRGQNVTFRCDPISEHNRLYWYRQTLGQGPEFLTYFQNEAQLEKSRLLSDRFSAERPKGSFSTLEIQRTEQGDSAMYLCASSWTGVGYTFGSGTRLTVV.

The CDR3 is CASSSTRGREQYF. The gene calls are TRBV6-5 and TRBJ2-7; without DNA, the TCRdb call of TRBD1 cannot be checked. The CDR3 runs to 13 residues. Germline V CDR1 and CDR2: MNHEY, SVGAGI.

V gene TRBV4-2 combines with J gene TRBJ2-5; absent DNA, TCRdb's TRBD1 call cannot be checked. This CDR3 has 17 residues. In germline, CDR1 is LGHNA, CDR2 YNFKEQ. CDR3 sequence: CASSQSSSPSNGETQYF.

The chain combines TRBV20-1 with TRBJ1-6. The length of the CDR3 is 18 residues. Per the germline V gene, CDR1 is DFQATT and CDR2 is SNEGSKA (reference sequence). The CDR3: CSAARRSHASSYNSPLHF.

The chain carries TRBV18 and TRBJ1-1. The CDR3 is 13 residues long. Germline V gene data show CDR1 as KGHSH and CDR2 as LQKENI. The chain's CDR3 is CASSIDLNTEAFF.

The chain joins TRBV20-1 to TRBJ2-7; TCRdb designates TRBD2, a call that cannot be tested without DNA. This CDR3 region has 14 residues. In germline, CDR1 is DFQATT, CDR2 SNEGSKA (reference sequence). The CDR3 loop is CSAPGLAGNYEQYF.